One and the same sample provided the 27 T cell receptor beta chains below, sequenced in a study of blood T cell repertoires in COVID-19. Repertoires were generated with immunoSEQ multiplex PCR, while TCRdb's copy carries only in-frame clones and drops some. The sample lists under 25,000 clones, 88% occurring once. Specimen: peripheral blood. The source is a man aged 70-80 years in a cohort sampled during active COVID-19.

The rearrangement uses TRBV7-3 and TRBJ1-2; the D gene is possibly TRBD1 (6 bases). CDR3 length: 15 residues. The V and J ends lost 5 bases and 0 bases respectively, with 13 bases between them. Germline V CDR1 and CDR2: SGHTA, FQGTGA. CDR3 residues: CASSPDSFSNYGYTF. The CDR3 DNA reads TGTGCCAGCAGCCCGGACAGTTTTTCTAACTATGGCTACACCTTC.

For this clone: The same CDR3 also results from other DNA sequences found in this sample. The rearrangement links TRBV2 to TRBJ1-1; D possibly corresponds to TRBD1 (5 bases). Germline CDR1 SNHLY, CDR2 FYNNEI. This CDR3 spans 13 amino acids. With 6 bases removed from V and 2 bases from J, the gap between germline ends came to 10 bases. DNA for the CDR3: TGTGCCAGCAGGGGGCAAGGCAACACTGAAGCTTTCTTT. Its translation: CASRGQGNTEAFF.

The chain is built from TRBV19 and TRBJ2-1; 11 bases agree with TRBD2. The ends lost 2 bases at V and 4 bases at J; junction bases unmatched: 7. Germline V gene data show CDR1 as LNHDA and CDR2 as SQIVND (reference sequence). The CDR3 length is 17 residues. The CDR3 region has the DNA TGTGCCAGTAGTATACCTAGCGGGAGGCCTTATTACAATGAGCAGTTCTTC. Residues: CASSIPSGRPYYNEQFF.

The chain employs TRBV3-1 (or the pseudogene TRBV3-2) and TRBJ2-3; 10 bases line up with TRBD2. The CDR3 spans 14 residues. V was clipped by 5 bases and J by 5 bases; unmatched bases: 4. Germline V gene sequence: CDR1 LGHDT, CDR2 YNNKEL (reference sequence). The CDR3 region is CASSFTSGKDTQYF. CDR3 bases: TGTGCCAGCAGCTTTACTAGCGGGAAAGATACGCAGTATTTT.

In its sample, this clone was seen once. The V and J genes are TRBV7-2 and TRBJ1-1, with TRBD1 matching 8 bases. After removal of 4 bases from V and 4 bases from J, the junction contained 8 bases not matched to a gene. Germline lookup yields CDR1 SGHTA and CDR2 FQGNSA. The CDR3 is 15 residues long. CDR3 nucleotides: TGTGCCAGCAGCTACCAGGGGGCGCGGGGCACTGAAGCTTTCTTT. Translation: CASSYQGARGTEAFF.

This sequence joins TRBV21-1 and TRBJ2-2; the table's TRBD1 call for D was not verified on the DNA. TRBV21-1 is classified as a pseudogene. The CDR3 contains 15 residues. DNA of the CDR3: TGTGCCAGCAGCACCAGGGGTCCGAACACCGGGGAGCTGTTTTTT. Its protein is CASSTRGPNTGELFF.

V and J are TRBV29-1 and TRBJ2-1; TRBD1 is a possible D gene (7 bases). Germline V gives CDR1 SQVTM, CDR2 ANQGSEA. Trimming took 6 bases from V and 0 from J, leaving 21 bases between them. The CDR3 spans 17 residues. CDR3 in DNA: TGCAGCGTCCAGGGGGACTCGCAAACCAGCTCCTACAATGAGCAGTTCTTC. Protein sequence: CSVQGDSQTSSYNEQFF.

The DNA for the CDR3 is TGTGCCAGCAGTGAGGGACAGGGGGCGGGTCAAGAGACCCAGTACTTC. It codes for CASSEGQGAGQETQYF. The chain has TRBV6-1 and TRBJ2-5; 12 bases fit TRBD1. Germline values: CDR1 MNHNS, CDR2 SASEGT. Trimming took 3 bases from V and 2 from J; bases not matched to a gene: 4. This CDR3 region has 16 residues.

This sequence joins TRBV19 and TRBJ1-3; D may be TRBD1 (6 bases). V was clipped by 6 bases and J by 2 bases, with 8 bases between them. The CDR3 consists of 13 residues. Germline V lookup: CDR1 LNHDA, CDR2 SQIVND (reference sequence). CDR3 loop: CASSHRAGNTIYF. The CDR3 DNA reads TGTGCCAGTAGCCACAGGGCTGGAAACACCATATATTTT.

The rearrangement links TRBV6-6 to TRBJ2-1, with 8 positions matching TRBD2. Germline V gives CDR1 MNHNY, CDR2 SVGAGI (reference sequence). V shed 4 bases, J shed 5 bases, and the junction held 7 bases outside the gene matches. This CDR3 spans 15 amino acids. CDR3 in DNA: TGTGCCAGCAGTTTCACCGGGACTAGTCACAATGAGCAGTTCTTC. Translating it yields CASSFTGTSHNEQFF.

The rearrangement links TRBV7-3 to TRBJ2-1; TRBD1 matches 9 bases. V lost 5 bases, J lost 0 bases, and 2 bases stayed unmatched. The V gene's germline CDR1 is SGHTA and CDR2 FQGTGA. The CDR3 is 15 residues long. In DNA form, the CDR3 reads TGTGCCAGCAGCCGGGGACAGGGCTCCTACAATGAGCAGTTCTTC. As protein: CASSRGQGSYNEQFF.

The CDR3 DNA reads as TGTGCCAGTCAAGAAGGAGAGGGACTGAGAGATGGCTACACCTTC. Translation: CASQEGEGLRDGYTF. This chain connects TRBV19 to TRBJ1-2; tentatively, D is TRBD1 (5 bases). The V end was cut by 8 bases, the J end by 6 bases, with 22 bases between. CDR1 and CDR2 from the germline V gene are LNHDA and SQIVND (reference sequence). The CDR3 contains 15 residues.

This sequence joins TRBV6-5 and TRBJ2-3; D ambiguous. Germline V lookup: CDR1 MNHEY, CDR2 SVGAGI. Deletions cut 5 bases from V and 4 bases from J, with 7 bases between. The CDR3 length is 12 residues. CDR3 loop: CASSPGADTQYF. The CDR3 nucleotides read TGTGCCAGCAGTCCGGGTGCAGATACGCAGTATTTT.

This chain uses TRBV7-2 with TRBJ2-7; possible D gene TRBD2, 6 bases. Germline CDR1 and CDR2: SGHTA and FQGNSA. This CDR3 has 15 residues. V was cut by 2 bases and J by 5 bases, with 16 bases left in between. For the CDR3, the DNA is TGTGCCAGCAGCTTAATCTACACGGGAGTCCACGAGCAGTACTTC. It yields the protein CASSLIYTGVHEQYF.

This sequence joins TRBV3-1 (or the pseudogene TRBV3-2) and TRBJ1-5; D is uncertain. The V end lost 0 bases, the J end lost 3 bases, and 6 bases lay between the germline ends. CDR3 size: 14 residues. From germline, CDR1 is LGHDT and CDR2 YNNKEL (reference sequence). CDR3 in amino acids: CASSQDLVNQPQHF. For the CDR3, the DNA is TGTGCCAGCAGCCAAGATCTAGTCAATCAGCCCCAGCATTTT.

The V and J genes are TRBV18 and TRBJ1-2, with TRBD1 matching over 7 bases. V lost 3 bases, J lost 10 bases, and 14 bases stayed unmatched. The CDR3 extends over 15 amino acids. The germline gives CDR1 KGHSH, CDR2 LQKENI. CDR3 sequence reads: CASSPYRDSHNDYTF. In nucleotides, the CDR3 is TGTGCCAGCTCACCGTATCGGGACAGCCATAACGACTACACCTTC.

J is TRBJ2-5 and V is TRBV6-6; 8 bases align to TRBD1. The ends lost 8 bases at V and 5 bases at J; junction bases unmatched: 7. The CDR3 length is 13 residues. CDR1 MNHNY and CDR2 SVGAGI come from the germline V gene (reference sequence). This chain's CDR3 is CASGTGRFETQYF. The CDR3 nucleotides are TGTGCCAGCGGGACAGGTCGGTTTGAGACCCAGTACTTC.

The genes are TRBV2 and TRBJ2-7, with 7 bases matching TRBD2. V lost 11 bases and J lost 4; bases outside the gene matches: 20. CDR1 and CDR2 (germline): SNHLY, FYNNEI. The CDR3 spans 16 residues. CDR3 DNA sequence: TGTGCCCGCCGCGTGGGTCTGGGGGGGAGGGGTTACGAGCAGTACTTC. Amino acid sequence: CARRVGLGGRGYEQYF.

CDR3 nucleotide sequence: TGTGCCAGCAGCCAGGACATGGACACTGAAGCTTTCTTT. Translating gives CASSQDMDTEAFF. This chain joins TRBV7-8 and TRBJ1-1; TRBD1 is a possible D gene (5 bases). The CDR3 loop spans 13 amino acids. Looked up from germline, CDR1 is SGHVS and CDR2 is FQNEAQ. Trimming cost V 5 bases and J 3 bases, with 10 bases left between them.

The CDR3 sequence is CASSAGLAGIETQYF. CDR3 in DNA: TGTGCCAGCAGCGCGGGACTAGCGGGAATCGAGACCCAGTACTTC. The V gene is TRBV9, the J gene TRBJ2-5, with 13 bases lining up with TRBD2. CDR3 size: 15 residues. Trimming cost V 3 bases and J 5 bases; bases outside gene matches: 4. Germline V gene sequence: CDR1 SGDLS, CDR2 YYNGEE.

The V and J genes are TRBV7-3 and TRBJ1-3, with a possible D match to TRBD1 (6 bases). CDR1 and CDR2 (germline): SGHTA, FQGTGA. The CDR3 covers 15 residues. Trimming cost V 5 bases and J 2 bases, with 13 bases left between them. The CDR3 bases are TGTGCCAGCAGCCGGGCGGGGGCGCCTGGAAACACCATATATTTT. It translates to CASSRAGAPGNTIYF.

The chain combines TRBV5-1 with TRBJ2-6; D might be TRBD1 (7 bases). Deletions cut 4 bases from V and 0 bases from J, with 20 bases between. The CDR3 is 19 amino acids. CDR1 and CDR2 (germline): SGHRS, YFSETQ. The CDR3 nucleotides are TGCGCCAGCAGCCTGAGCCAGGGGGGTTCGAGCTCTGGGGCCAACGTCCTGACTTTC. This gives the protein CASSLSQGGSSSGANVLTF.

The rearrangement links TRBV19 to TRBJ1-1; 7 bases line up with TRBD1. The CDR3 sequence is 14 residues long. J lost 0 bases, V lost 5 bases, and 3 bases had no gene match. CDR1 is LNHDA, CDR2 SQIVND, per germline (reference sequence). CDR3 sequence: CASSFGQVNTEAFF. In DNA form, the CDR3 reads TGTGCCAGTAGTTTCGGACAGGTGAACACTGAAGCTTTCTTT.

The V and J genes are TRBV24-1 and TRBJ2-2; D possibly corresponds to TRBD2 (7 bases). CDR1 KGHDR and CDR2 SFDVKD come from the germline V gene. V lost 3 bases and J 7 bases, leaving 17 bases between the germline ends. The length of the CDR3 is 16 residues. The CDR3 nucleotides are TGTGCCACCAGTGATACTACAGGGAGGGCCGTCGGGGAGCTGTTTTTT. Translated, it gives CATSDTTGRAVGELFF.

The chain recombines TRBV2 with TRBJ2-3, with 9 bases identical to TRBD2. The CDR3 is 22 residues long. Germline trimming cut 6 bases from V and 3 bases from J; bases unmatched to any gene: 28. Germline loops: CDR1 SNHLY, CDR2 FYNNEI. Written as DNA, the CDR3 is TGTGCCAGCAGAAAAGACCCAACCTCGGGGCGGGAGGGCCGTTATTTAACAGATACGCAGTATTTT. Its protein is CASRKDPTSGREGRYLTDTQYF.

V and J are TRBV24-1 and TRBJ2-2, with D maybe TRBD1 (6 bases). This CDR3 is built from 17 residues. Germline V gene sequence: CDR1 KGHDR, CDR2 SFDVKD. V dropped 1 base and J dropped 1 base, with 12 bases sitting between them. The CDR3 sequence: CATSDLGQGRNTGELFF. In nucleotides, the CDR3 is TGTGCCACCAGTGATTTAGGGCAGGGGAGGAACACCGGGGAGCTGTTTTTT.

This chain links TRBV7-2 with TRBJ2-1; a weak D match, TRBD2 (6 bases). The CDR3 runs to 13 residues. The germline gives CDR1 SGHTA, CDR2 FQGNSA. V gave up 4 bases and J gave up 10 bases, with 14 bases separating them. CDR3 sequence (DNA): TGTGCCAGCAGCTCGTCGGGGGTAGGGGAGCAGTTCTTC. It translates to CASSSSGVGEQFF.